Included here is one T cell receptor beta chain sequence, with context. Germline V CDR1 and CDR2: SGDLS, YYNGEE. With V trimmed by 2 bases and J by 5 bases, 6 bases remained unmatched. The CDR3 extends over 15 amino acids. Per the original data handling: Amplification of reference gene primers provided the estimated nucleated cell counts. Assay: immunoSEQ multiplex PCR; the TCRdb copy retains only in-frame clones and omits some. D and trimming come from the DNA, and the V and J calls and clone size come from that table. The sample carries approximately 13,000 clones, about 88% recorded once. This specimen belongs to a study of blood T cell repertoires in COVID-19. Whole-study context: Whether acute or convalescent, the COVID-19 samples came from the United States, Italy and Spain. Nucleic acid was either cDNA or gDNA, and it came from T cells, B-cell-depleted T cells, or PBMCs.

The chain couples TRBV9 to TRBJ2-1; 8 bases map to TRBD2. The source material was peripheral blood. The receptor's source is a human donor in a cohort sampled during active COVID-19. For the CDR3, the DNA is TGTGCCAGCAGCGTCGGGCGGGGGGACCACAATGAGCAGTTCTTC. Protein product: CASSVGRGDHNEQFF.